The source of this T cell receptor beta chain is a study of CD4+ T cells in melanoma. Profiled with immunoSEQ multiplex PCR; TCRdb holds only in-frame clones, not every one. The sample has 55,000 or so clones, over 60% seen once. CDR1 and CDR2 from the germline V gene are SEHNR and FQNEAQ (reference sequence). J was trimmed by 5 bases and V by 5 bases; bases with no gene match: 8. This CDR3 is built from 16 residues. This TCR came from a human donor with melanoma. The chain recombines TRBV7-9 with TRBJ2-1; 11 nucleotides align to TRBD2. What was sequenced was tumor tissue. As DNA, the CDR3 is TGTGCCAGCAGCACCCCCCCTAGCGGGGGGAACAATGAGCAGTTCTTC. It translates to CASSTPPSGGNNEQFF.